This section outlines one TCR beta chain sequence together with its context. This clonotype was counted once. It lacks a known antigen. Qualities for individual bases were not recorded, and no much larger clone is one base off. One read alone provides weak support. This record comes from a study of CD8 T cells in Susac syndrome (dated by TCRdb to 2018 to 2020). Some background on the complete study: Of the Susac syndrome patients who were sequenced, over five had clinically active disease and 8 or 9 were in clinical remission. At blood withdrawal, Susac syndrome patients were therapy-naive, treated with corticosteroids (with IVIg additionally given to some), or treated with IVIg alone. The study used repertoire sequencing to test whether antigen drove CD8+ T cell activation and differentiation in Susac syndrome. The study at large found these results: The number of individuals in the TCR sequencing and HLA analysis was acknowledged as relatively small. No clonal expansion was detected in the CD4+ T cell repertoire of Susac syndrome patients.

Peripheral blood CD8+ and CD4+ T cells from healthy donors, Susac syndrome patients and multiple sclerosis patients were profiled by high-throughput TCR beta sequencing. Susac syndrome patients met recently defined diagnostic criteria for definite or probable disease. CD8+ TEMRA cells were enriched by FACS, while bulk CD8+ and CD4+ T cells were purified by magnetic negative isolation. Blood was collected in EDTA tubes and processed within 24 hours, with PBMCs isolated through density gradient centrifugation. PBMCs intended for TCR sequencing were cryopreserved in liquid nitrogen and thawed later in a water bath at 37 degrees C. A purity of at least 90% was achieved for sorted or isolated CD4+, CD8+ and CD8+ TEMRA cells. Compared with germline, V lacks 5 bases and J lacks 2 bases; bases without a gene match: 14. As encoded in the germline V gene, CDR1 is MNHNS while CDR2 is SASEGT. CDR3 length: 18 amino acids, cysteine to phenylalanine. The retained sequence is limited to the CDR3, 54 bases, with the frame set at the first base.

RNA was extracted with the RNeasy kit and roughly 0.45 to 1 ug was reverse transcribed using random hexamers. The immunoSEQ multiplex PCR assay, covering 54 Vbeta and 13 Jbeta segments, was used to amplify TCR beta CDR3 regions. PCR amplification bias was corrected by using a synthetic template baseline for primer optimization and computational correction. On the authors' methods: Reads were annotated to V, D and J genes according to IMGT and were analyzed with immunoSEQ Analyzer, with only productive sequences retained. Clonality was computed as one minus Shannon entropy normalized by log2 of the number of productive unique sequences. For each patient and control, public and private clones were evaluated within the 100 most prevalent clones. A clone was defined as Susac-specific if it was absent from the healthy and MS cohorts, from some 980 published viral clones and from other ImmuneACCESS disease sequences. The public reads were quality trimmed at Q25 with fastp and then assembled into clones with MiXCR by TCRdb, keeping productive beta chains. Rows are combined by CDR3 protein, so each entry shows the most common genes and DNA. It is TCRdb's table, rather than the study itself, that gives the V and J calls and clone size. This sample holds around 200,000 distinct CDR3 sequences; approximately 96% were observed only once. Roughly 0.093% of the sample comes from the top ten.

The sequenced sample consisted of CD4+ T cells from PBMCs. This chain is built from TRBV6-1 and TRBJ2-3; the junction holds 9 bases that match TRBD2. The source is a human donor with Susac syndrome. The DNA is as follows: TGTGCCAGCAGTCCCTCCCGGCTAGCGGGGTCTTACACAGATACGCAGTATTTT. Translated, it gives CASSPSRLAGSYTDTQYF.